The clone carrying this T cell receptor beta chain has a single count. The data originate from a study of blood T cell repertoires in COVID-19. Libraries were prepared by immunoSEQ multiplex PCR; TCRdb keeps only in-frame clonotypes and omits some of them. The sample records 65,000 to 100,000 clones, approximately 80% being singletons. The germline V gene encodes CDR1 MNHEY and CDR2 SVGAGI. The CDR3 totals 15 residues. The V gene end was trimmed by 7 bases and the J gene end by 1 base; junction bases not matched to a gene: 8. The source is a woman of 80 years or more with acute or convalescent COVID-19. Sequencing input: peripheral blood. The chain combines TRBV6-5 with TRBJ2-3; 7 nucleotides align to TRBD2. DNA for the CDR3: TGTGCCAGCACTCGAAGGGCGGGGGGCACAGATACGCAGTATTTT. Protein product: CASTRRAGGTDTQYF.